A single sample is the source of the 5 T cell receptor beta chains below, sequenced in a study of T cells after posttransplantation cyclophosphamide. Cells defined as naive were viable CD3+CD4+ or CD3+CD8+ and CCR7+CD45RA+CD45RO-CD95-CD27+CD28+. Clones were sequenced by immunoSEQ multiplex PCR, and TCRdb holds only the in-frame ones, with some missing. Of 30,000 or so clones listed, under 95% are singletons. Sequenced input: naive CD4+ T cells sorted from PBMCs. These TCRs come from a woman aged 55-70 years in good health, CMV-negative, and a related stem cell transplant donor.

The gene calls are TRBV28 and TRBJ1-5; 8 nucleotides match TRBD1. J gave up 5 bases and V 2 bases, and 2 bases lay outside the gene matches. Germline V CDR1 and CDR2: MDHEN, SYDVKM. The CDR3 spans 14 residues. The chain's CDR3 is CASSLPGGDQPQHF. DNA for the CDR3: TGTGCCAGCAGTTTACCAGGGGGCGATCAGCCCCAGCATTTT.

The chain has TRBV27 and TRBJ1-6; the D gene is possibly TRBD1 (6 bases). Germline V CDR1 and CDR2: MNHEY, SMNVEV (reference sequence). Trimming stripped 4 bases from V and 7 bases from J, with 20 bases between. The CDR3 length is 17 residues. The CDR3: CASSSPSGVNGNSPLHF. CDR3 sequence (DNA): TGTGCCAGCAGTTCACCTTCAGGGGTAAATGGGAATTCACCCCTCCACTTT.

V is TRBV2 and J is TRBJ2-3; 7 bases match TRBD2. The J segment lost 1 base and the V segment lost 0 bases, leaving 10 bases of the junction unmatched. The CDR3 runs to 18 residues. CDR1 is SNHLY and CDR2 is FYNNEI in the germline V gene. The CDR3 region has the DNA TGTGCCAGCAGTGAAGCCCCCTTTGGGAGCGGGGGCACAGATACGCAGTATTTT. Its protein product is CASSEAPFGSGGTDTQYF.

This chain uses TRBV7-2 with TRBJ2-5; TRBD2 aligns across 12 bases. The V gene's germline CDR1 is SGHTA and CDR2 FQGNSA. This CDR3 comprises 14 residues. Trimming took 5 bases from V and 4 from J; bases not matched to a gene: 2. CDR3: CASSPGLAGETQYF. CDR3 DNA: TGTGCCAGCAGCCCGGGACTAGCGGGAGAGACCCAGTACTTC.

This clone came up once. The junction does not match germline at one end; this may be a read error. The DNA of the CDR3 is TGTGCTAGCAGCCGACTAGCGGGGATACACAATGAGCAGTTCTTC. Its translation: CASSRLAGIHNEQFF. The rearrangement links TRBV7-7 to TRBJ2-1, with TRBD2 matching 11 bases. From germline, CDR1 is SSHAT and CDR2 FNYEAQ (reference sequence). The CDR3 extends over 15 amino acids.